This T cell receptor beta chain was captured in a study of blood T cell repertoires in COVID-19. In the study overall: Collection of acute and convalescent COVID-19 samples took place in the United States, Italy and Spain.

Profiled with immunoSEQ multiplex PCR; TCRdb holds only in-frame clones, not every one. The sample lists about 180,000 clones; roughly 83% were seen once. V gave up 0 bases and J gave up 2 bases, with 6 bases separating them. The CDR3 consists of 13 residues. CDR1 SGHRS and CDR2 YFSETQ come from the germline V gene. The receptor was derived from a human donor in a cohort sampled during active COVID-19. The V gene is TRBV5-1, the J gene TRBJ2-7; D uncertain. The material sequenced was peripheral blood. CDR3 residues: CASSLAATYEQYF. Written as DNA, the CDR3 is TGCGCCAGCAGCTTGGCAGCGACCTACGAGCAGTACTTC.